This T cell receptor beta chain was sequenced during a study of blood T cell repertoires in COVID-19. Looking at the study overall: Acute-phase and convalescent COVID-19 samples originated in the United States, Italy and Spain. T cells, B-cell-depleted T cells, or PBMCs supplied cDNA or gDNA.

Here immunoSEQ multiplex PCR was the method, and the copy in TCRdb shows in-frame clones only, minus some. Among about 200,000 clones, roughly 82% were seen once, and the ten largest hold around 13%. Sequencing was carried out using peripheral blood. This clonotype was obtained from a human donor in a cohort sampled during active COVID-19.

The CDR3 loop reads CASSGQGGNGNEQFF. The DNA for the CDR3 is TGTGCCAGCTCGGGACAGGGAGGGAACGGCAATGAGCAGTTCTTC. The rearrangement uses TRBV25-1 and TRBJ2-1; TRBD1 matches 9 bases. CDR3 length: 15 residues. V was clipped by 8 bases and J by 6 bases; unmatched bases: 11. Germline values: CDR1 MGHDK, CDR2 SYGVNS.